Listed here is a single T cell receptor (beta chain). Additional DNA sequences in this sample encode the identical CDR3. V lost 3 bases, J lost 3 bases, and 6 bases lay in between. Germline V gene lookup returns CDR1 KGHSH and CDR2 LQKENI. This CDR3 has 12 amino acids. The record originates from a study of PD-L1 blockade in urothelial cancer. Clones were read by immunoSEQ multiplex PCR, and TCRdb kept only the in-frame ones, dropping some. The table records more than 50,000 clones, over 75% of them present only once. Source: PBMCs, taken around atezolizumab (anti-PD-L1) treatment. The V call is TRBV18, the J call TRBJ2-7; tentative D call: TRBD1 (5 bases). The sequence came from a man between 65 and 80 years old with urothelial cancer. Here the CDR3 DNA reads TGTGCCAGCTCACCGGACAACTACGAGCAGTACTTC. This encodes CASSPDNYEQYF.